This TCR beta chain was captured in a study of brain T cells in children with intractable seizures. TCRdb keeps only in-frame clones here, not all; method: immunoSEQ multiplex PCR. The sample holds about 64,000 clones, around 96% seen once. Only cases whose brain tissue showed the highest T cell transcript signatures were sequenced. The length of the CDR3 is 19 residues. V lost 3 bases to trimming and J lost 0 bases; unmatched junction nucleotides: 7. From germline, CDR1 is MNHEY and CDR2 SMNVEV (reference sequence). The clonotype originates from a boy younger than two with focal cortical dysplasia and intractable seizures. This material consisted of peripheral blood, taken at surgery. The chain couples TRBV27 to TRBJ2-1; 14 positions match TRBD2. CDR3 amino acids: CASSFPGLAGALSYNEQFF. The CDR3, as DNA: TGTGCCAGCAGTTTCCCGGGACTAGCGGGAGCCCTCTCCTACAATGAGCAGTTCTTC.